This T cell receptor (beta chain) was identified during a study of control samples from healthy donors and cancer patients. Only one count was recorded for this clone. Unmatched junction bases numbered 11, after V lost 3 bases and J lost 4 bases. Germline CDR1 is SQVTM and CDR2 is ANQGSEA. The CDR3 runs 16 residues. Sequenced by immunoSEQ multiplex PCR; TCRdb stores in-frame clones only, minus some. This table holds roughly 120,000 clones, around 88% found once. The sequencing sample was made of blood. This sequence was found in a man between 40 and 49 years old in good health. V usage is TRBV29-1 and J usage is TRBJ2-5, with TRBD2 identical over 10 bases. The CDR3 is CSVDDPASGGLETQYF. In nucleotides, the CDR3 is TGCAGCGTTGATGATCCGGCTAGCGGGGGTTTAGAGACCCAGTACTTC.